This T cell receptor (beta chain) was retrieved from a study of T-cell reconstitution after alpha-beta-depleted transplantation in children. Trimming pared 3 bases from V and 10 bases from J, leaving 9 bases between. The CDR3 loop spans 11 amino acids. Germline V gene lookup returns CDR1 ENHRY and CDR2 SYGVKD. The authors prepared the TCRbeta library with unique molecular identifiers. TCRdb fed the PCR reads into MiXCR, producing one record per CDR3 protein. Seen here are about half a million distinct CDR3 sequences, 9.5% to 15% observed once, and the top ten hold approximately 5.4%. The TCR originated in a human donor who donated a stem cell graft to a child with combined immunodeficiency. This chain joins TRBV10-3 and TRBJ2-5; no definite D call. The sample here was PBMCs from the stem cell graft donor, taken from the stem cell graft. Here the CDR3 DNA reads TGTGCCATCAGTGATGTCGGATACCAGTACTTC. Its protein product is CAISDVGYQYF.